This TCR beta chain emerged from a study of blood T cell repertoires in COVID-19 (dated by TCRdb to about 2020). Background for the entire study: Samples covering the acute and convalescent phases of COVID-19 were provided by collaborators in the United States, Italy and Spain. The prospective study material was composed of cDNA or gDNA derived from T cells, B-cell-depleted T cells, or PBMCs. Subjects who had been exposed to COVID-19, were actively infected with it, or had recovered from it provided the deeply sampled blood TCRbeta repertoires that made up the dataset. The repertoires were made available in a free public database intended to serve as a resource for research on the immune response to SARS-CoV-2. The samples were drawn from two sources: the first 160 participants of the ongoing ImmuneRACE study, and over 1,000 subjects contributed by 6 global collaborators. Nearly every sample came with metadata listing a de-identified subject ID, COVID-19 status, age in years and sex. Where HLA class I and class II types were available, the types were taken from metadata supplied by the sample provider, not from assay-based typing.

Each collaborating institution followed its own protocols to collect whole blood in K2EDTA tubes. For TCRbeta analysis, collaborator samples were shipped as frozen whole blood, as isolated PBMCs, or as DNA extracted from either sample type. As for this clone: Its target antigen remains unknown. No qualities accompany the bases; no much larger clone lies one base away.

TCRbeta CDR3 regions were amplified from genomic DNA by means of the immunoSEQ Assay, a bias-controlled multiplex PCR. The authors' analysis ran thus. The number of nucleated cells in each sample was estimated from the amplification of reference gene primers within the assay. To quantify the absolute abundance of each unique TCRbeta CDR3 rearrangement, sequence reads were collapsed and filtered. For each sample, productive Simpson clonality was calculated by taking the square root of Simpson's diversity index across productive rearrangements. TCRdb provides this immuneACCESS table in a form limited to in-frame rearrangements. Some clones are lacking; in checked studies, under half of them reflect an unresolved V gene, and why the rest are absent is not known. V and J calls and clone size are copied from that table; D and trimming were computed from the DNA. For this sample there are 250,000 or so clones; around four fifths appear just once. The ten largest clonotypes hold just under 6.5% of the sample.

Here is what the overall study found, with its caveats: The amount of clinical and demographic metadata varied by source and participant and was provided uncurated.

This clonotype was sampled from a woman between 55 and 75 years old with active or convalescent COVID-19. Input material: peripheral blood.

This receptor has the CDR3 CASSPTNRGDTGELFF. The DNA sequence is as follows: TGTGCCAGCAGCCCAACAAACAGGGGGGACACCGGGGAGCTGTTTTTT. The rearrangement combines TRBV13 with TRBJ2-2, and TRBD1 matches 8 of the central bases. Taken from cysteine to phenylalanine, the CDR3 has 16 residues. Only the CDR3 region is kept as DNA, spanning 48 bases read in frame from base 1. Trimming removed 5 bases from V and 3 bases from J; the gene matches leave 8 bases unexplained. Per the germline V gene (reference sequence), PRHDT is the CDR1 and FYEKMQ is the CDR2. Where the CDR3 stops, the reference TRBV13 and TRBJ2-2 genes take over; the full variable domain is AAGVIQSPRHLIKEKRETATLKCYPIPRHDTVYWYQQGPGQDPQFLISFYEKMQSDKGSIPDRFSAQQFSDYHSELNMSSLELGDSALYFCASSPTNRGDTGELFFGEGSRLTVL.